The T cell receptor (beta chain) described here comes from a study of blood T cell repertoires in COVID-19. At the level of the study: Sites across the United States, Italy and Spain contributed samples from acute and convalescent COVID-19.

TCRdb's table, derived via immunoSEQ multiplex PCR, lists solely in-frame clones and lacks some. The repertoire holds some 420,000 clones, with 80% to 90% as singletons. This CDR3 comprises 15 residues. V lost 6 bases and J lost 1, with 15 bases in between. Germline values: CDR1 MDHEN, CDR2 SYDVKM. Across roughly 25 US areas, participants ranged in age from about 18 to 100 years. Which cohort a participant joined came from the clinical history participants gave. Recovered status applied to Cohort 3 donors who had two consecutive negative PCRs. It also applied to those with clearance or with symptom resolution.

The TCR was taken from a young man who had recovered from COVID-19. The sequenced sample was PBMCs or T cells enriched from blood (not recorded which). The J gene is TRBJ1-2, the V gene TRBV28, with D tentatively TRBD1 (6 bases). Written as DNA, the CDR3 is TGTGCCAGCAGCACGGGACAACGACATAACTATGGCTACACCTTC. It encodes CASSTGQRHNYGYTF.